The 26 T cell receptor beta chains in this list originate from one sample, sequenced in a study of blood T cell repertoires in COVID-19. Measured with immunoSEQ multiplex PCR; TCRdb has only the in-frame clones, and not every one. This table has under 100,000 clones, 60% to 80% appearing once. Sequenced material: peripheral blood. Source of these receptors: a man in his sixties with COVID-19, enrolled during active disease.

This rearrangement joins TRBV19 to TRBJ2-6; possible D gene TRBD1, 5 bases. V was trimmed by 5 bases and J by 2 bases, leaving 10 bases between them. Germline V gives CDR1 LNHDA, CDR2 SQIVND (reference sequence). This CDR3 spans 15 amino acids. This CDR3 is CASSSGHTGANVLTF. The CDR3 bases are TGTGCCAGTAGTTCCGGACACACTGGGGCCAACGTCCTGACTTTC. The full variable domain, in which reference TRBV19 and TRBJ2-6 provide the parts outside the CDR3, is DGGITQSPKYLFRKEGQNVTLSCEQNLNHDAMYWYRQDPGQGLRLIYYSQIVNDFQKGDIAEGYSVSREKKESFPLTVTSAQKNPTAFYLCASSSGHTGANVLTFGAGSRLTVL.

V gene TRBV19 combines with J gene TRBJ2-1; D perhaps matches TRBD2 (6 bases). Trimming cost V 6 bases and J 1 base, with 10 bases left between them. CDR1 and CDR2 (germline): LNHDA, SQIVND (reference sequence). The CDR3 has 14 residues. The CDR3 region is CASRGAGSYNEQFF. CDR3 bases: TGTGCCAGTAGAGGGGCGGGGTCCTACAATGAGCAGTTCTTC. The whole variable domain, filled in from reference TRBV19 and TRBJ2-1, reads DGGITQSPKYLFRKEGQNVTLSCEQNLNHDAMYWYRQDPGQGLRLIYYSQIVNDFQKGDIAEGYSVSREKKESFPLTVTSAQKNPTAFYLCASRGAGSYNEQFFGPGTRLTVL.

V gene TRBV7-9 combines with J gene TRBJ1-6, with D maybe TRBD1 (5 bases). The length of the CDR3 is 14 residues. Germline CDR1 SEHNR, CDR2 FQNEAQ (reference sequence). With 2 bases removed from V and 6 bases from J, the gap between germline ends came to 8 bases. CDR3 DNA: TGTGCCAGCAGCTTAAGTGACAGTAATTCACCCCTCCACTTT. Translation: CASSLSDSNSPLHF.

The chain uses TRBV11-2 and TRBJ2-3, with no clear D. Trimming cost V 4 bases and J 2 bases, with 13 bases left between them. CDR3 length equals 15 residues. Germline V gene lookup returns CDR1 SGHAT and CDR2 FQNNGV. CDR3 amino acids: CASSSRLGTTDTQYF. The CDR3 DNA sequence: TGTGCCAGCAGCTCACGACTCGGAACCACAGATACGCAGTATTTT.

The chain joins TRBV15 to TRBJ1-4; D possibly corresponds to TRBD1 (6 bases). Trimming left V 0 bases short and J 7 bases short, with 12 bases between. Germline lookup yields CDR1 LNHNV and CDR2 YYDKDF (reference sequence). The CDR3 is 15 residues long. The CDR3 nucleotides read TGTGCCACCAGCAGAGATGCGGGGGCGGGTGAAAAACTGTTTTTT. It specifies CATSRDAGAGEKLFF. Together with reference TRBV15 and TRBJ1-4, the CDR3 gives the full variable domain: DAMVIQNPRYQVTQFGKPVTLSCSQTLNHNVMYWYQQKSSQAPKLLFHYYDKDFNNEADTPDNFQSRRPNTSFCFLDIRSPGLGDTAMYLCATSRDAGAGEKLFFGSGTQLSVL.

This chain uses TRBV20-1 with TRBJ1-2, with a possible D match to TRBD1 (6 bases). V dropped 3 bases and J dropped 6 bases, with 17 bases sitting between them. The CDR3 has 14 amino acids. Germline V gives CDR1 DFQATT, CDR2 SNEGSKA (reference sequence). The CDR3 spells CSASEGGARDGYTF. The CDR3 nucleotides are TGCAGTGCTAGTGAGGGGGGGGCGAGGGATGGCTACACCTTC.

The chain recombines TRBV7-2 with TRBJ2-7; D is unresolved. Per germline, CDR1 SGHTA and CDR2 FQGNSA. Trimming removed 1 base at V and 3 bases at J, with 7 bases between. The CDR3 loop spans 13 amino acids. CDR3 protein: CASSLDAGYEQYF. The CDR3 nucleotides are TGTGCCAGCAGCTTAGATGCAGGCTACGAGCAGTACTTC. Full variable domain (outside the CDR3, taken from reference TRBV7-2 and TRBJ2-7): GAGVSQSPSNKVTEKGKDVELRCDPISGHTALYWYRQSLGQGLEFLIYFQGNSAPDKSGLPSDRFSAERTGGSVSTLTIQRTQQEDSAVYLCASSLDAGYEQYFGPGTRLTVT.

This clone was counted only a few times. The chain couples TRBV2 to TRBJ2-7, with D hard to call. CDR3 length equals 11 residues. The germline gives CDR1 SNHLY, CDR2 FYNNEI. V lost 7 bases and J lost 4, with 8 bases in between. CDR3 residues: CASTRVYEQYF. The DNA of the CDR3 is TGTGCCAGCACACGGGTGTACGAGCAGTACTTC. The entire variable domain, with the rest obtained from reference TRBV2 and TRBJ2-7, is as follows: EPEVTQTPSHQVTQMGQEVILRCVPISNHLYFYWYRQILGQKVEFLVSFYNNEISEKSEIFDDQFSVERPDGSNFTLKIRSTKLEDSAMYFCASTRVYEQYFGPGTRLTVT.

The V and J genes are TRBV4-3 and TRBJ2-2; 7 bases align to TRBD2. V shed 0 bases and J 0 bases; nucleotides not matched to a gene: 4. The CDR3 is 17 amino acids. Germline values: CDR1 LGHNA, CDR2 YSLEER. CDR3 protein: CASSQEGAGSNTGELFF. In nucleotides, the CDR3 is TGCGCCAGCAGCCAAGAGGGAGCGGGATCGAACACCGGGGAGCTGTTTTTT.

The chain couples TRBV5-5 to TRBJ2-1; TRBD2 matches 12 bases. Germline-derived CDR1 and CDR2 are SGHKS and YYEKEE (reference sequence). The CDR3 runs 16 residues. After removal of 5 bases from V and 0 bases from J, the junction contained 3 bases not matched to a gene. DNA of the CDR3: TGTGCCAGCAGTTCTAGCGGGGGGGCCTCCTACAATGAGCAGTTCTTC. Translating it yields CASSSSGGASYNEQFF.

The chain links TRBV5-1 to TRBJ2-3, with TRBD2 identical over 10 bases. Trimming removed 6 bases from V and 4 bases from J; junction bases left unmatched: 5. CDR3 length: 14 residues. CDR1 and CDR2 (germline): SGHRS, YFSETQ. The CDR3, as DNA: TGCGCCAGCACCGCTAGCGGGAGCTCAGATACGCAGTATTTT. Translation: CASTASGSSDTQYF.

DNA for the CDR3: TGTGCCAGCAGCGTAGAAGGGGACACTGAAGCTTTCTTT. This encodes CASSVEGDTEAFF. The V call is TRBV9, the J call TRBJ1-1; D may be TRBD1 (5 bases). This CDR3 region has 13 residues. Germline CDR1 is SGDLS and CDR2 is YYNGEE. Trimming stripped 0 bases from V and 3 bases from J, with 6 bases between.

The rearrangement joins TRBV4-2 to TRBJ2-1; TRBD2 matches 11 bases. Germline values: CDR1 LGHNA, CDR2 YNFKEQ. The length of the CDR3 is 16 residues. The junction had 6 bases not matched to a gene; V was cut back by 2 bases and J by 6 bases. The chain's CDR3 is CASSQITSGGPNEQFF. The CDR3 nucleotides read TGTGCCAGCAGCCAAATCACTAGCGGGGGACCCAATGAGCAGTTCTTC.

The rearrangement links TRBV6-5 to TRBJ2-2; D is possibly TRBD2 (5 bases). In germline, CDR1 is MNHEY, CDR2 SVGAGI. The CDR3 is 15 amino acids. V was pared by 6 bases and J by 6 bases, with 17 bases between. The CDR3 DNA reads as TGTGCCAGCAGCCCCGGGCGTACGGGGTCCGGGGAGCTGTTTTTT. Translation gives CASSPGRTGSGELFF.

The rearrangement joins TRBV11-2 to TRBJ2-1, with TRBD1 matching 7 bases. CDR3 length: 14 residues. Germline trimming cut 6 bases from V and 5 bases from J; bases unmatched to any gene: 7. Germline V gene data show CDR1 as SGHAT and CDR2 as FQNNGV. In DNA form, the CDR3 reads TGTGCCAGCAGACTCTCGGGACAGAACAATGAGCAGTTCTTC. This codes for CASRLSGQNNEQFF.

This clone is a singleton in its sample. The rearrangement joins TRBV7-9 to TRBJ2-5, with a possible D match to TRBD1 (5 bases). This CDR3 comprises 13 residues. Germline V lookup: CDR1 SEHNR, CDR2 FQNEAQ (reference sequence). Trimming took off 8 bases at V and 4 bases at J, with 14 bases between the two ends. The CDR3 coding sequence is TGTGCCAGCGGGGCGTCTCGGGCAGAGACCCAGTACTTC. It translates to CASGASRAETQYF. Combining the CDR3 with reference TRBV7-9 and TRBJ2-5 gives the whole variable domain DTGVSQNPRHKITKRGQNVTFRCDPISEHNRLYWYRQTLGQGPEFLTYFQNEAQLEKSRLLSDRFSAERPKGSFSTLEIQRTEQGDSAMYLCASGASRAETQYFGPGTRLLVL.

The chain joins TRBV9 to TRBJ2-7; the D gene is possibly TRBD2 (6 bases). CDR3 length: 13 amino acids. Trimming shortened V by 4 bases and J by 0 bases, and 8 bases separated the two germline ends. The germline V gene has CDR1 SGDLS and CDR2 YYNGEE. CDR3 nucleotides: TGTGCCAGCAGCCCCGGGGGCTCCTACGAGCAGTACTTC. Encoded protein: CASSPGGSYEQYF.

This clone has only one observation. The CDR3 DNA follows: TGTGCCAGCAGAAACAACAGGGGGATTGGAAACACCATATATTTT. It is translated as CASRNNRGIGNTIYF. This rearrangement joins TRBV13 to TRBJ1-3; 8 nucleotides line up with TRBD1. CDR1 is PRHDT and CDR2 is FYEKMQ in the germline V gene (reference sequence). CDR3 length equals 15 residues. The trim removed 6 bases at V and 3 bases at J, leaving 7 bases unmatched.

J is TRBJ1-2 and V is TRBV4-3; 7 bases are shared with TRBD1. Germline V CDR1 and CDR2: LGHNA, YSLEER. The length of the CDR3 is 16 residues. Losses at the gene ends were 0 bases for V and 4 bases for J; bases not matched to a gene: 8. Here the CDR3 reads CASSQDTRGTAYGYTF. In DNA form, the CDR3 reads TGCGCCAGCAGCCAAGATACAAGAGGGACAGCCTATGGCTACACCTTC.

The chain combines TRBV12-3 or TRBV12-4 with TRBJ2-1; a possible D gene is TRBD1 (5 bases). With 5 bases removed from V and 9 bases from J, the gap between germline ends came to 11 bases. The CDR3 is 12 amino acids. The CDR3 protein is CASSGALGEQFF. In DNA, the CDR3 is TGTGCCAGCAGTGGGGCCCTGGGTGAGCAGTTCTTC.

V and J are TRBV19 and TRBJ2-7, with 10 positions matching TRBD1. The length of the CDR3 is 14 residues. The germline V gene encodes CDR1 LNHDA and CDR2 SQIVND (reference sequence). The ends lost 3 bases at V and 6 bases at J; junction bases unmatched: 5. CDR3 nucleotide sequence: TGTGCCAGTAGTATTGGGGACAGGGGCCGCGAGCAGTACTTC. Its translation is CASSIGDRGREQYF. Filled out from reference TRBV19 and TRBJ2-7, the complete variable domain reads DGGITQSPKYLFRKEGQNVTLSCEQNLNHDAMYWYRQDPGQGLRLIYYSQIVNDFQKGDIAEGYSVSREKKESFPLTVTSAQKNPTAFYLCASSIGDRGREQYFGPGTRLTVT.

This clone was counted a single time. The genes are TRBV9 and TRBJ2-1, with a possible D match to TRBD2 (6 bases). CDR3 length equals 15 residues. V was clipped by 3 bases and J by 6 bases, with 16 bases between them. CDR1 is SGDLS and CDR2 is YYNGEE in the germline V gene. CDR3 sequence: CASSAYGSSGNEQFF. CDR3 sequence (DNA): TGTGCCAGCAGCGCCTACGGAAGTAGCGGCAATGAGCAGTTCTTC.

The chain joins TRBV6-1 to TRBJ2-5; tentative D call: TRBD1 (6 bases). V lost 0 bases, J lost 7 bases, and 18 bases lay in between. The CDR3 covers 16 residues. Germline assignment: CDR1 MNHNS and CDR2 SASEGT. DNA of the CDR3: TGTGCCAGCAGTGAAGCACTAGGGGGTTTCGGGGCGACCCAGTACTTC. Translation: CASSEALGGFGATQYF.

The chain carries TRBV3-1 (or the pseudogene TRBV3-2) and TRBJ1-1; 8 nucleotides match TRBD1. This CDR3 region has 16 residues. Germline loops: CDR1 LGHDT, CDR2 YNNKEL (reference sequence). The J segment lost 4 bases and the V segment lost 4 bases, leaving 11 bases of the junction unmatched. The CDR3 protein is CASSRNPGGLRTEAFF. For the CDR3, the DNA is TGTGCCAGCAGCCGAAACCCAGGGGGCTTGCGCACTGAAGCTTTCTTT.

The chain employs TRBV10-3 and TRBJ2-1, with no clear D. V was pared by 3 bases and J by 0 bases, with 12 bases between. The germline V gene encodes CDR1 ENHRY and CDR2 SYGVKD. The CDR3 sequence is 16 residues long. In DNA, the CDR3 is TGTGCCATCAGTGACGAGGCCCCCAGCTCCTACAATGAGCAGTTCTTC. Amino acids: CAISDEAPSSYNEQFF.

The rearrangement joins TRBV4-1 to TRBJ2-3; D unclear. CDR1 and CDR2 (germline): MGHRA, YSYEKL. Trimming removed 0 bases at V and 4 bases at J, with 17 bases between. The CDR3 is made up of 17 amino acids. CDR3 region: CASSQDREGLVPDTQYF. DNA of the CDR3: TGCGCCAGCAGCCAAGATCGCGAAGGCCTAGTACCAGATACGCAGTATTTT.